The source of this TCR beta chain is a study of blood T cell repertoires in COVID-19 (dated by TCRdb to 2019 to 2021). Looking at the study overall: Samples from collaborators originated in the United States, Italy and Spain and spanned both the acute and convalescent phases of COVID-19. The sample metadata nearly always contained a de-identified subject ID, COVID-19 status, age in years and sex. Where available, HLA class I and class II types were obtained from metadata supplied by the sample provider rather than from assay-based typing. The dataset comprised deeply sampled blood TCRbeta repertoires from subjects exposed to, actively infected with, or recovered from COVID-19. Samples came from the ongoing ImmuneRACE study (first 160 participants) plus 1,254 subjects from 6 global collaborators. The repertoires were released in a freely available public database intended as a resource for research on the immune response to SARS-CoV-2. The prospective study material was composed of cDNA or gDNA derived from T cells, B-cell-depleted T cells, or PBMCs.

The investigation overall reported the following: The amount of clinical and demographic metadata varied by source and participant and was provided uncurated.

For this clone: Its antigen is currently not known. Base qualities were left out, and no much larger clone turns up one base away.

Counted from cysteine to phenylalanine, this CDR3 has 14 amino acids. Only the CDR3 part of the read is kept: 42 bases, read in frame from the first base. Via the germline V gene (reference sequence), CDR1 is SGHNT and CDR2 YYREEE. The germline ends are 10 bases apart after V is trimmed by 4 bases and J by 0 bases. Each collaborating institution followed its own protocols to collect whole blood in K2EDTA tubes. Collaborator samples were shipped for TCRbeta analysis as frozen whole blood, isolated PBMCs, or DNA extracted from either sample type. TCRbeta CDR3 regions were amplified from genomic DNA using the immunoSEQ Assay, a bias-controlled multiplex PCR. Concerning the study's data processing: The number of nucleated cells in each sample was estimated from the amplification of reference gene primers within the assay. To quantify the absolute abundance of each unique TCRbeta CDR3 rearrangement, sequence reads were collapsed and filtered. For each sample, productive Simpson clonality was calculated as the square root of Simpson's diversity index over productive rearrangements. This is the immuneACCESS table as TCRdb keeps it, with only in-frame sequences that have V and J called. A part of the clones is gone; compared with another copy, unresolved V genes explain less than half, and the rest is unexplained. V and J calls and clone size come straight from that table; D and trimming were deduced from the DNA. This sample is represented by under 250,000 clones; approximately 80% of them were singletons. Over 10% of the sample goes to the ten largest clones.

This TCR came from a human donor in a cohort sampled during active COVID-19. The chain links TRBV5-4 with TRBJ1-2, with the identity of the D gene unclear. Sequencing was done on a sample of peripheral blood. The DNA reads TGTGCCAGCAGCCCGGGGATTTCTAACTATGGCTACACCTTC. Its protein is CASSPGISNYGYTF.